The 21 T cell receptor beta chains in this list originate from one sample, sequenced in a study of T-cell reconstitution after alpha-beta-depleted transplantation in children. Unique molecular identifiers were incorporated into the prepared TCRbeta library. From the PCR reads, TCRdb called clonotypes with MiXCR, one entry per CDR3 protein. Seen here are about 400,000 distinct CDR3 sequences, approximately 20% observed once, and the top ten hold 3.8%. This material consisted of PBMCs from the stem cell graft donor, taken from the stem cell graft. The receptors stem from a human donor who donated a stem cell graft to a child with acute myeloid leukemia.

This clonotype has just a few counts. The chain uses TRBV7-2 and TRBJ2-2, with a possible D match to TRBD2 (6 bases). The length of the CDR3 is 16 residues. The V end was cut by 0 bases, the J end by 5 bases, with 13 bases between. Germline lookup yields CDR1 SGHTA and CDR2 FQGNSA. The CDR3 region has the DNA TGTGCCAGCAGCTTAGCTAGCGGTCAGGTTACCGGGGAGCTGTTTTTT. It codes for CASSLASGQVTGELFF.

This clonotype was observed a few times. The rearrangement links TRBV14 to TRBJ2-1; a weak D match, TRBD1 (5 bases). The germline V and J ends were trimmed by 1 base and 6 bases, with 7 bases remaining between them. The germline V gene encodes CDR1 SGHDN and CDR2 FVKESK. This CDR3 comprises 13 residues. The CDR3, as DNA: TGTGCCAGCAGCCAAGTCAGGGCCAATGAGCAGTTCTTC. Residues: CASSQVRANEQFF.

The chain combines TRBV6-1 with TRBJ2-7; 7 bases are shared with TRBD2. Germline CDR1 is MNHNS and CDR2 is SASEGT. The CDR3 runs 16 residues. V was pared by 6 bases and J by 8 bases, with 19 bases of the junction left unmatched. The CDR3 is CASRSRSAGPPPQQYF. In DNA, the CDR3 is TGTGCCAGCAGGAGCCGATCAGCGGGACCTCCACCCCAGCAGTACTTC.

This rearrangement joins TRBV29-1 to TRBJ2-7; 10 bases match TRBD2. V was clipped by 4 bases and J by 5 bases; unmatched bases: 11. Germline-derived CDR1 and CDR2 are SQVTM and ANQGSEA. This CDR3 region has 15 residues. CDR3 DNA: TGCAGCGTTGGCCTAGCGGGAGCAAATCGGGACGAGCAGTACTTC. Translation gives CSVGLAGANRDEQYF.

The chain recombines TRBV7-2 with TRBJ2-5; TRBD2 matches at 7 bases. Unmatched junction bases numbered 8, after V lost 2 bases and J lost 2 bases. Germline loops: CDR1 SGHTA, CDR2 FQGNSA. This CDR3 contains 16 residues. The CDR3 region has the DNA TGTGCCAGCAGCTTACCAAGCGGGGTGGGACAAGAGACCCAGTACTTC. This encodes CASSLPSGVGQETQYF. The variable domain in full, with the rest retrieved from reference TRBV7-2 and TRBJ2-5, is GAGVSQSPSNKVTEKGKDVELRCDPISGHTALYWYRQSLGQGLEFLIYFQGNSAPDKSGLPSDRFSAERTGGSVSTLTIQRTQQEDSAVYLCASSLPSGVGQETQYFGPGTRLLVL.

This clonotype was recorded a few times. The rearrangement links TRBV20-1 to TRBJ2-5; D tentatively reads TRBD1 or TRBD2 (5 bases each). Germline lookup yields CDR1 DFQATT and CDR2 SNEGSKA (reference sequence). V lost 3 bases to trimming and J lost 1 base, with 9 bases between them. This CDR3 is 13 amino acids long. CDR3 coding DNA: TGCAGTGCTAGGCAGGGAGCCCAAGAGACCCAGTACTTC. Amino acid sequence: CSARQGAQETQYF.

This chain links TRBV25-1 with TRBJ2-5; 7 nucleotides agree with TRBD1. Germline V gene data show CDR1 as MGHDK and CDR2 as SYGVNS. This CDR3 spans 15 amino acids. V lost 2 bases, J lost 2 bases, and 5 bases stayed unmatched. The chain's CDR3 is CASSEQGVVQETQYF. In nucleotides, the CDR3 is TGTGCCAGCAGTGAACAGGGGGTAGTTCAAGAGACCCAGTACTTC.

In its sample, this clonotype was seen a few times. The chain links TRBV7-6 to TRBJ2-2; 8 bases agree with TRBD2. V was clipped by 5 bases and J by 7 bases; unmatched bases: 9. The CDR3 covers 15 residues. The germline V gene encodes CDR1 SGHVS and CDR2 FNYEAQ. In DNA, the CDR3 is TGTGCCAGCAGCGCGGAGACTAGCGCGGTCGGGGAGCTGTTTTTT. Residues: CASSAETSAVGELFF.

This clonotype was recorded a few times. The chain carries TRBV19 and TRBJ2-1; the match to TRBD2 covers 9 bases. The J segment lost 10 bases and the V segment lost 7 bases, leaving 14 bases of the junction unmatched. The CDR3 covers 15 residues. The germline CDR1 and CDR2 sequences are LNHDA and SQIVND (reference sequence). The CDR3, as DNA: TGTGCCAGTAAGTCAACAGCGGGAGGCCCAGGGGAGCAGTTCTTC. Translating gives CASKSTAGGPGEQFF.

This clonotype was seen many times. The chain couples TRBV20-1 to TRBJ2-1; TRBD2 might be the D (5 bases). V lost 0 bases, J lost 7 bases, and 10 bases lay in between. Germline V gene sequence: CDR1 DFQATT, CDR2 SNEGSKA (reference sequence). The CDR3 loop spans 13 amino acids. CDR3 protein: CSARDGGTNEQFF. The CDR3 bases are TGCAGTGCTAGAGATGGAGGTACGAATGAGCAGTTCTTC.

Regarding this clonotype: A clone one base away is much larger, so this may be a read error. The genes are TRBV2 and TRBJ2-7; 8 bases map to TRBD1. CDR1 is SNHLY and CDR2 is FYNNEI in the germline V gene. The CDR3 is 15 amino acids. The J segment lost 5 bases and the V segment lost 1 base, leaving 7 bases of the junction unmatched. The CDR3 reads CASSEDQGASDEQYF. As DNA, the CDR3 is TGTGCCAGCAGTGAAGATCAGGGGGCTTCCGACGAGCAGTACTTC.

This chain uses TRBV15 with TRBJ2-6; no reliable D call. Germline lookup yields CDR1 LNHNV and CDR2 YYDKDF (reference sequence). Trimming cost V 8 bases and J 0 bases, with 8 bases left between them. CDR3 size: 14 residues. The CDR3 DNA sequence: TGTGCCACCTCCGGTGGCTCTGGGGCCAACGTCCTGACTTTC. It is translated as CATSGGSGANVLTF.

V is TRBV12-3 or TRBV12-4 and J is TRBJ1-2; D might be TRBD1 (5 bases). Deletions cut 5 bases from V and 3 bases from J, with 13 bases between. The CDR3 extends over 14 amino acids. This chain's CDR3 is CASSPPGLHYGYTF. The CDR3, as DNA: TGTGCCAGCAGTCCGCCGGGACTGCACTATGGCTACACCTTC.

This clonotype was counted only a few times. The CDR3 bases are TGTGCCAGCAGCCAACCACTAGGGCGACAAGAGACCCAGTACTTC. Amino acid sequence: CASSQPLGRQETQYF. J is TRBJ2-5 and V is TRBV4-2; D perhaps matches TRBD2 (5 bases). This CDR3 contains 15 residues. Trimming pared 2 bases from V and 2 bases from J, leaving 12 bases between. CDR1 is LGHNA and CDR2 is YNFKEQ in the germline V gene.

Only a few counts were recorded for this clonotype. This sequence joins TRBV4-1 and TRBJ2-7; D is ambiguous. CDR1 MGHRA and CDR2 YSYEKL come from the germline V gene. Trimming left V 0 bases short and J 1 base short, with 7 bases between. The CDR3 extends over 14 amino acids. The CDR3 protein is CASSQETRSYEQYF. CDR3 sequence (DNA): TGCGCCAGCAGCCAAGAAACAAGGTCCTACGAGCAGTACTTC.

The J gene is TRBJ2-1, the V gene TRBV7-7, with 7 positions matching TRBD1. The CDR3 sequence is 13 residues long. Trimming cost V 3 bases and J 9 bases; bases outside gene matches: 5. Per germline, CDR1 SSHAT and CDR2 FNYEAQ (reference sequence). CDR3 DNA: TGTGCCAGCAGCTTCACAGGGGTGGGTGAGCAGTTCTTC. Protein sequence: CASSFTGVGEQFF.

In this sample, this clonotype turned up a few times. V and J are TRBV29-1 and TRBJ1-6, with 8 bases identical to TRBD1. The length of the CDR3 is 13 residues. CDR1 and CDR2 from the germline V gene are SQVTM and ANQGSEA. J was trimmed by 4 bases and V by 5 bases; bases with no gene match: 1. The CDR3 coding sequence is TGCAGCGTTAGGACAGGGTATAATTCACCCCTCCACTTT. Amino acids: CSVRTGYNSPLHF. The whole variable domain, filled in from reference TRBV29-1 and TRBJ1-6, reads SAVISQKPSRDICQRGTSLTIQCQVDSQVTMMFWYRQQPGQSLTLIATANQGSEATYESGFVIDKFPISRPNLTFSTLTVSNMSPEDSSIYLCSVRTGYNSPLHFGNGTRLTVT.

This clonotype was counted between two and nine times. The chain links TRBV5-5 to TRBJ2-1; the D gene is possibly TRBD2 (7 bases). The germline gives CDR1 SGHKS, CDR2 YYEKEE (reference sequence). The CDR3 contains 12 residues. V shed 6 bases and J shed 10 bases, with 14 bases lying between them. This CDR3 reads CASILGGDEQFF. The CDR3 DNA follows: TGTGCCAGCATCCTAGGGGGGGACGAGCAGTTCTTC.

The chain carries TRBV7-9 and TRBJ1-2; tentative D call: TRBD1 (5 bases). Germline V CDR1 and CDR2: SEHNR, FQNEAQ (reference sequence). Trimming pared 3 bases from V and 4 bases from J, leaving 15 bases between. CDR3 length: 15 residues. CDR3 residues: CASSLGEQSLYGYTF. In DNA, the CDR3 is TGTGCCAGCAGCTTGGGGGAACAGAGCCTCTATGGCTACACCTTC.

The rearrangement joins TRBV5-6 to TRBJ1-2, with a possible D match to TRBD1 (5 bases). The germline V and J ends were trimmed by 1 base and 1 base, with 8 bases remaining between them. In germline, CDR1 is SGHDT, CDR2 YYEEEE. This CDR3 is 14 amino acids long. The CDR3 region is CASSLLQVNYGYTF. DNA of the CDR3: TGTGCCAGCAGCTTGTTACAGGTTAACTATGGCTACACCTTC.

CDR3 nucleotide sequence: TGTGCCAGCAGCTTGGAGGTGGACGAGCAGTACTTC. Protein: CASSLEVDEQYF. The V gene is TRBV5-6, the J gene TRBJ2-7, with unresolved D. Trimming removed 0 bases from V and 5 bases from J, with 6 bases in between. This CDR3 is 12 amino acids long. Looked up from germline, CDR1 is SGHDT and CDR2 is YYEEEE.